Below, 15 T cell receptor beta chains from the same sample are listed, as sequenced in a study of T cell responses to AZD1222 COVID-19 vaccine. The table came from immunoSEQ multiplex PCR; TCRdb's copy has only in-frame clones and leaves some out. This table holds around 78,000 clones, 88% found once. The specimen was peripheral blood, collected on day 0 of MenACWY control vaccination. The receptor set was obtained from an adult in good health.

This clone was observed a handful of times. The J gene is TRBJ2-7, the V gene TRBV28; D is unclear. The CDR3 is 13 amino acids. CDR1 is MDHEN and CDR2 is SYDVKM in the germline V gene. Between the trimmed V and J ends, which lost 5 bases and 3 bases, there was a span of 11 bases. The DNA for the CDR3 is TGTGCCAGCAGTCCCCCCCAAGGCTACGAGCAGTACTTC. Translation: CASSPPQGYEQYF. Together with reference TRBV28 and TRBJ2-7, the CDR3 gives the full variable domain: DVKVTQSSRYLVKRTGEKVFLECVQDMDHENMFWYRQDPGLGLRLIYFSYDVKMKEKGDIPEGYSVSREKKERFSLILESASTNQTSMYLCASSPPQGYEQYFGPGTRLTVT.

The V call is TRBV7-2, the J call TRBJ1-2, with TRBD1 identical over 8 bases. The V segment lost 7 bases and the J segment 3 bases; nucleotides outside the gene matches: 4. The length of the CDR3 is 13 residues. The germline V gene encodes CDR1 SGHTA and CDR2 FQGNSA. This CDR3 is CASTDRADYGYTF. The CDR3 DNA is TGTGCCAGCACGGACAGGGCTGACTATGGCTACACCTTC.

A single count supports this clone. CDR3 sequence: CASSQDLLVGVRGYTF. The CDR3, as DNA: TGCGCCAGCAGCCAAGATCTTCTTGTGGGGGTGCGCGGCTACACCTTC. This rearrangement joins TRBV4-1 to TRBJ1-2, with TRBD1 as a possible D gene (5 bases). With 0 bases removed from V and 8 bases from J, the gap between germline ends came to 19 bases. The CDR3 is 16 amino acids. From germline, CDR1 is MGHRA and CDR2 YSYEKL.

The genes are TRBV24-1 and TRBJ2-1; D may be TRBD1 (5 bases). The CDR3 has 15 amino acids. Trimming took 3 bases from V and 8 from J, leaving 16 bases between them. Germline V gene data show CDR1 as KGHDR and CDR2 as SFDVKD. CDR3: CATSDRLGARHEQFF. The CDR3 nucleotides are TGTGCCACCAGTGATCGACTTGGGGCTCGCCATGAGCAGTTCTTC.

The rearrangement uses TRBV6-2 or TRBV6-3 and TRBJ2-3; tentative D call: TRBD1 (6 bases). In germline, CDR1 is MNHEY, CDR2 SVGEGT. V shed 5 bases and J shed 8 bases, with 14 bases lying between them. The CDR3 is 13 amino acids. The CDR3 bases are TGTGCCAGCAGTGCGGAGACAGGAGTTACGCAGTATTTT. Amino acid sequence: CASSAETGVTQYF.

As DNA, the CDR3 is TGTGCCACCAGTGATACCGGGACAGGGAGTCCAGATACGCAGTATTTT. Its translation is CATSDTGTGSPDTQYF. V usage is TRBV24-1 and J usage is TRBJ2-3; TRBD1 matches 9 bases. The CDR3 extends over 16 amino acids. Germline CDR1 is KGHDR and CDR2 is SFDVKD. The V segment lost 3 bases and the J segment 4 bases; nucleotides outside the gene matches: 7.

The genes are TRBV7-6 and TRBJ1-1; D unresolved. In germline, CDR1 is SGHVS, CDR2 FNYEAQ. Trimming took off 4 bases at V and 1 base at J, with 7 bases between the two ends. The CDR3 covers 13 residues. In DNA form, the CDR3 reads TGTGCCAGCAGCTCGGCCAGGAACACTGAAGCTTTCTTT. It codes for CASSSARNTEAFF.

This clone was seen only once. J is TRBJ1-1 and V is TRBV30; D unresolved. The germline V and J ends were trimmed by 0 bases and 0 bases, with 5 bases remaining between them. From germline, CDR1 is GTSNPN and CDR2 SVGIG (reference sequence). The CDR3 runs to 13 residues. For the CDR3, the DNA is TGTGCCTGGAGTGTACGCATGAACACTGAAGCTTTCTTT. Its translation is CAWSVRMNTEAFF.

The chain employs TRBV7-8 and TRBJ1-1; D remains unclear. The germline V and J ends were trimmed by 3 bases and 0 bases, with 14 bases remaining between them. The CDR3 length is 16 residues. Germline V CDR1 and CDR2: SGHVS, FQNEAQ. CDR3: CASSFEGTSLNTEAFF. The CDR3 DNA sequence: TGTGCCAGCAGCTTCGAGGGCACCTCCTTGAACACTGAAGCTTTCTTT.

V usage is TRBV15 and J usage is TRBJ2-5; the D gene is possibly TRBD2 (5 bases). Trimming pared 0 bases from V and 6 bases from J, leaving 17 bases between. This CDR3 spans 16 amino acids. CDR1 LNHNV and CDR2 YYDKDF come from the germline V gene (reference sequence). CDR3 sequence: CATSRDRETFMKTQYF. The CDR3 bases are TGTGCCACCAGCAGAGATCGGGAAACCTTCATGAAGACCCAGTACTTC.

The V gene is TRBV5-6, the J gene TRBJ2-7; TRBD1 matches 11 bases. Unmatched junction bases numbered 14, after V lost 4 bases and J lost 2 bases. CDR3 length: 18 residues. In germline, CDR1 is SGHDT, CDR2 YYEEEE. In DNA, the CDR3 is TGTGCCAGCAGCAGAAGGGTCCCGGGACAGGGGGAACCCTACGAGCAGTACTTC. As protein: CASSRRVPGQGEPYEQYF.

J is TRBJ2-1 and V is TRBV18; tentatively, D is TRBD2 (6 bases). V was cut by 3 bases and J by 4 bases, with 7 bases left in between. CDR3 length equals 13 residues. Germline-derived CDR1 and CDR2 are KGHSH and LQKENI. The CDR3 bases are TGTGCCAGCTCACCCGGGACTTACAATGAGCAGTTCTTC. Translation gives CASSPGTYNEQFF.

This chain connects TRBV28 to TRBJ2-7; D is unclear. Trimming removed 6 bases from V and 3 bases from J, with 9 bases in between. This CDR3 has 12 amino acids. Germline CDR1 reads MDHEN; CDR2 reads SYDVKM. CDR3 amino acids: CASSLRRYEQYF. DNA of the CDR3: TGTGCCAGCAGCCTAAGGCGCTACGAGCAGTACTTC.

The chain carries TRBV30 and TRBJ2-3; 8 nucleotides match TRBD2. V trimming: 4 bases; J trimming: 1 base; junction bases outside the gene matches: 1. CDR1 is GTSNPN and CDR2 is SVGIG in the germline V gene (reference sequence). There are 13 residues in the CDR3. The CDR3 region is CAWMRGGTDTQYF. The CDR3, as DNA: TGTGCCTGGATGCGGGGGGGCACAGATACGCAGTATTTT. The full variable domain, with the rest looked up from reference TRBV30 and TRBJ2-3, is SQTIHQWPATLVQPVGSPLSLECTVEGTSNPNLYWYRQAAGRGLQLLFYSVGIGQISSEVPQNLSASRPQDRQFILSSKKLLLSDSGFYLCAWMRGGTDTQYFGPGTRLTVL.

This clone has a single count. The CDR3: CATSDSGSGGLSSYEQYF. CDR3 sequence (DNA): TGTGCCACCAGTGATTCCGGAAGCGGGGGGTTAAGCTCCTACGAGCAGTACTTC. The V call is TRBV24-1, the J call TRBJ2-7; TRBD2 agrees at 9 bases. Losses at the gene ends were 2 bases for V and 0 bases for J; bases not matched to a gene: 10. CDR1 is KGHDR, CDR2 SFDVKD, per germline. The CDR3 totals 18 residues.